This paragraph covers one T cell receptor beta chain sequence. Its antigen is unknown. Qualities for individual bases were not recorded, and no much larger clone is one base off. Receptors were amplified or captured by 5' RACE. TCR libraries were constructed from RNA using the SMARTer Human TCR a/b Profiling Kit, with the full V(D)J regions of both alpha and beta chains captured. After amplification, the libraries were purified with AMPure XP beads and validated using the DNA 1000 Kit on an Agilent 2100 Bioanalyzer. Sequencing was done on an Illumina MiSeq using the 600-cycle v3 reagent kit, which produced 2 x 300 bp paired-end reads. Turning to the authors' computational methods: Reads were processed using MiXCR and VDJTools, with non-productive clonotypes removed and clonotypes collapsed by CDR3 amino acid sequence before frequencies were recalculated. CDR3 sequences were matched against the McPAS-TCR database with a Levenshtein distance of 1 allowed, and UpSet plots were generated in R using UpSetR. The raw public data were reprocessed by TCRdb itself: fastp quality trimming at Q25, MiXCR clonotype calling, in-frame beta chains only. Rows with one shared CDR3 protein collapse into an entry with the most common genes and DNA. The V and J calls were not made by the authors but by TCRdb's processing. The sample table holds 2,000 or so distinct CDR3 sequences, of which approximately 16% were seen once. Of the sample, around 30% is held by the ten largest clones.

The data were taken from a study of Epstein–Barr virus B cells in breast cancer (dated by TCRdb to the early 2020s). Context from the whole study: Control T cells were expanded by a rapid expansion method using irradiated PBMC feeders, soluble OKT3 and IL-2 at around 200 U/ml, and were collected roughly 10-12 days after stimulation. A single-patient case report examined whether EBV+ B cells infiltrating the tumor shape the T-cell receptor repertoire in triple-negative breast cancer.

Using RNeasy Micro or Mini kits with on-column DNase digestion, RNA was isolated from roughly 1e5 to 1e6 cultured T cells and then assessed on an Agilent 2100 Bioanalyzer. Study-level results and caveats: All data came from one patient, described as a first proof of concept, and this single-patient design limits how far the findings can be generalized.

Via the germline V gene (reference sequence), CDR1 is DFQATT and CDR2 SNEGSKA. Relative to germline, V is 6 bases shorter and J is 4 bases shorter, with 9 bases between their ends. The CDR3 measures 11 amino acids from cysteine to phenylalanine. The only DNA kept is the CDR3, 33 bases in frame from the first base. The origin of this receptor is a woman aged 40-49 years with triple-negative breast cancer. The specimen was tumor-infiltrating lymphocytes expanded in culture. The sequence joins TRBV20-1 to TRBJ1-1; there is no confident call for the D gene. The nucleotide sequence is given as TGCAGTGCCAGGCCCCGCACTGAAGCTTTCTTT. This yields the protein CSARPRTEAFF.